This TCR beta chain comes out of a study of cytomegalovirus exposure and HLA in healthy donors. Study results and caveats: Association of a missense DCLRE1C variant with TCR beta V- and J-gene trimming was reported in a later analysis. Fewer N-insertions than the approximately 700-donor mean were reportedly shown by an Asian-associated ancestry cluster in a later analysis.

The CDR3 has 16 residues. Germline CDR1 is SGHTA and CDR2 is FQGNSA. V was clipped by 5 bases and J by 0 bases, with 14 bases between them. On this clone itself: Its antigen remains unidentified.

Vbeta (60) and Jbeta (13) primers were used in the PCR. Source study methods: Approximately 83 million unique TCR beta chains, 9 million to 12 million shared, were counted in a later analysis. TCRdb's copy holds only in-frame clones and misses some; the assay was immunoSEQ multiplex PCR. The V and J calls and clone size are taken from that table; D and trimming were inferred from the DNA. Among roughly 110,000 clones listed, approximately 80% were seen once. The clonotype was recovered from a man aged 35-49 years in good health and CMV-seropositive. The V gene is TRBV7-2, the J gene TRBJ2-1; a possible D gene is TRBD2 (7 bases). Source material: PBMCs. In nucleotides, the CDR3 is TGTGCCAGCAGCCCACGCGGGGGCTTCTCCTACAATGAGCAGTTCTTC. Amino acids: CASSPRGGFSYNEQFF.